Listed below are T cell receptor beta chains from one sample, sequenced in a study of post-analysis software for immune sequencing data. TCRdb independently ran MiXCR on the PCR reads; one entry per CDR3 protein. The sample includes a few hundred thousand distinct CDR3 sequences, about 40% seen only once; the top ten take about 8%. The sequencing sample was made of blood. Receptor source: a girl aged 2-9 years with multiple sclerosis. The CDR3 runs from the conserved cysteine through the conserved F or W. D genes are given only for firm matches. Not all rows give a size; the values are once, few, many and, for expanded clones, a class.

v_gene	d_gene	j_gene	abundance	CDR3nt	CDR3aa
TRBV20-1	TRBD1	TRBJ1-5	few	TGCAGTGCTAAGAGGGGACAGAGCCAGGGATGGGTTAATCAGCCCCAGCATTTT	CSAKRGQSQGWVNQPQHF
TRBV12-3/TRBV12-4	TRBD1	TRBJ2-7	-	TGTGCCAGCAGTTGGACAGGGGCATTCCACGAGCAGTACTTC	CASSWTGAFHEQYF
TRBV6-2/TRBV6-3	-	TRBJ2-5	-	TGTGCCAGCAGTTACTCGCGGGGAATCAACGCGGAGACCCAGTACTTC	CASSYSRGINAETQYF
TRBV29-1	-	TRBJ1-2	few	TGCAGCGTTGATCCCTCCTATGGCTACACCTTC	CSVDPSYGYTF
TRBV5-1	-	TRBJ2-5	-	TGCGCCAGCAACACAATACGGGGGAGTTCAGCAGAGACCCAGTACTTC	CASNTIRGSSAETQYF
TRBV20-1	TRBD2	TRBJ2-1	few	TGCAGTGCTACTCCCCGACTAGCGGTTCTCTACAATGAGCAGTTCTTC	CSATPRLAVLYNEQFF
TRBV20-1	TRBD1	TRBJ1-2	-	TGCAGTGCTAGAGATCACAGGGGGCTTGGCTACACCTTC	CSARDHRGLGYTF
TRBV4-1	-	TRBJ2-7	-	TGCACCAGCAGCCAAGGACCCCCGGAGGGCAGGGCCTACGAGCAGTACTTC	CTSSQGPPEGRAYEQYF
TRBV20-1	-	TRBJ1-1	-	TGCAGTGTTCTTGCGACCGGGACTTTACGAGCTTTCTTT	CSVLATGTLRAFF
TRBV6-5	TRBD1	TRBJ2-5	once	TGTGCCGGCAGTTACTCGATTCCTAAAACAGGGGGCCTGAAGACCCAGTACTTC	CAGSYSIPKTGGLKTQYF
TRBV6-5	-	TRBJ2-3	-	TGTGCCAGCACCATCGGCGGGCTCAAGGATACGCAGTATTTT	CASTIGGLKDTQYF
TRBV12-3/TRBV12-4	-	TRBJ1-1	-	TGTGCCAGCAGTTTAGCGCTGGGGGGAGCTTTCTTT	CASSLALGGAFF
TRBV20-1	-	TRBJ2-4	-	TGCAGTGCTAGAGATCCGGCCAAAAACATTCAGTACTTC	CSARDPAKNIQYF
TRBV28	-	TRBJ2-3	-	TGTGCCAGCAGTTTAAAGGCGAGGCGGACAGATACGCAGTATTTT	CASSLKARRTDTQYF
TRBV5-1	-	TRBJ1-4	-	TGCGCCAGCAGCTTGGTCGATGGACAAGCGGAAAAACTGTTTTTT	CASSLVDGQAEKLFF
TRBV28	TRBD1	TRBJ2-3	few	TGTGCCAGCAGTTCCCCGGGACAGGGGGCTAAAGATACGCAGTATTTT	CASSSPGQGAKDTQYF
TRBV7-6	-	TRBJ2-1	-	TGTGCCAGCAGCTTAACCCAGGGGAGAGGGTACAATGAGCAGTTCTTC	CASSLTQGRGYNEQFF
TRBV6-5	-	TRBJ2-7	-	TGTGCCAGCAGTTTGGGACCCCGGCGGGAGCAGTACTTC	CASSLGPRREQYF
TRBV29-1	-	TRBJ2-1	-	TGCAGCCAGGGGGGGAAAACCTACAATGAGCAGTTCTTC	CSQGGKTYNEQFF
TRBV5-1	-	TRBJ1-2	-	TGCGCCAGCAGCGTGAACAGGGCGTTAGGTGGCTACACCTTC	CASSVNRALGGYTF
TRBV27	-	TRBJ2-7	few	TGTGCCAGCAGTTCAAGACAGTGGTTGAGCTCCTACGAGCAGTACTTC	CASSSRQWLSSYEQYF